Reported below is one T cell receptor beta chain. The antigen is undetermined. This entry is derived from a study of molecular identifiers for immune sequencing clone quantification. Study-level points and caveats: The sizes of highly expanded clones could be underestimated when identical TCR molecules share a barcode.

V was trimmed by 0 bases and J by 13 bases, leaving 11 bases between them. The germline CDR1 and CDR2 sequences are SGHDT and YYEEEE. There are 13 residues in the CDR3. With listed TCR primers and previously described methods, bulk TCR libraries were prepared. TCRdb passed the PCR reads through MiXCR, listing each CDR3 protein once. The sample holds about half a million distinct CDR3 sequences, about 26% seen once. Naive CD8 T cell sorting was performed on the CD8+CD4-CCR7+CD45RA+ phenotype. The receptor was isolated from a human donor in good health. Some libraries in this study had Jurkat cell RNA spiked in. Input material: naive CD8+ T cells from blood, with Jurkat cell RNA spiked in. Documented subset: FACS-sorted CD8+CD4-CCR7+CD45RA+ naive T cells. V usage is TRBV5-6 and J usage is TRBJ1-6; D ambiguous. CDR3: CASSLDPNVPLHF. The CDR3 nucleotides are TGTGCCAGCAGCTTGGATCCTAACGTGCCCCTCCACTTT. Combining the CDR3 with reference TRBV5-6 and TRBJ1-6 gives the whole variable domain DAGVTQSPTHLIKTRGQQVTLRCSPKSGHDTVSWYQQALGQGPQFIFQYYEEEERQRGNFPDRFSGHQFPNYSSELNVNALLLGDSALYLCASSLDPNVPLHFGNGTRLTVT.